This TCR beta chain was identified in a study of beta chain features in type 1 diabetes. Germline lookup yields CDR1 SEHNR and CDR2 FQNEAQ (reference sequence). V was trimmed by 5 bases and J by 4 bases, leaving 18 bases between them. The CDR3 contains 16 residues. Expressed TCRB transcripts were sequenced after all isolated RNA was converted to cDNA. Data came from immunoSEQ multiplex PCR; TCRdb stores just in-frame clones and leaves some out. The sample gives under 550,000 clones, 11% of which show up once; over 0.04% is in the top ten. On this clone: Its cognate antigen is unknown.

Study-wide results and caveats: Lower insertion and higher deletion counts appeared at VDJ junctions in type 1 diabetes patients.

This receptor was taken from a woman aged 18-35 years in good health. The specimen was naive CD4+ T cells from blood. J is TRBJ2-1 and V is TRBV7-9; a weak D match, TRBD2 (7 bases). The CDR3 loop reads CASSPRSGGRYNEQFF. Written as DNA, the CDR3 is TGTGCCAGCAGCCCCCGATCCGGGGGGCGTTACAATGAGCAGTTCTTC.